This TCR beta chain appears in the sequencing data of a study of OX40 agonist ivuxolimab in advanced cancers. About the full investigation: The costimulatory receptor OX40 (CD134) was targeted by ivuxolimab, a fully human IgG2 agonistic monoclonal antibody. Intravenous ivuxolimab was administered to patients every 2 weeks at six dose levels: 0.01, 0.1, 0.3, 1.5, 3 and 10 mg/kg. Partial responses were achieved by three dose-escalation patients, of whom one had hepatocellular carcinoma and two had cutaneous melanoma. The purpose of peripheral TCRbeta sequencing was to test whether ivuxolimab changed TCR sequence diversity and led to clonal T-cell expansion. Prior anti-PD-1, anti-PD-L1 or anti-CTLA-4 therapy was permitted, and checkpoint inhibitors had been received by under 50% of dose-escalation patients. A male proportion of 75% to 85% and a mean age of approximately 55 years, ranging from about 23 to 90, were recorded for the dose-escalation cohort. The paper covers the monotherapy dose-escalation part of the phase I ivuxolimab trial, which included N of about 51 patients. Of the approximately 53 patients in dose escalation, 19 had hepatocellular carcinoma, roughly 15 had melanoma, 9 had renal cell carcinoma and 9 had head and neck cancer.

Looking up the germline V gene yields CDR1 MDHEN and CDR2 SYDVKM. Compared with germline, V lacks 5 bases and J lacks 3 bases; bases without a gene match: 15. The CDR3 numbers 17 residues from cysteine through phenylalanine. The DNA shown is the 51-base CDR3, in frame from base 1. A note on this clone: Its antigen is currently not known. Base qualities are not recorded, but no much larger clone differs from it by a single base.

General study outcomes and caveats: The antigen specificity of the peripheral T cells that underwent clonal expansion was not determined. Partial responders in the 0.1-3.0 mg/kg groups had among the lowest normalized peripheral clonal expansion, especially among CD8+ T cells. At doses from 0.1 to 3.0 mg/kg, clonal expansion was seen in both CD4+ and CD8+ blood T cells between baseline and week 6. After ivuxolimab, expanded clones were on average more numerous among CD8+ T cells than among CD4+ T cells. Low levels of normalized T-cell clonal expansion were also seen in some patients who did not respond.

Patients with autoimmune disease history or receiving systemic immunosuppression were excluded from the trial. Peripheral blood for TCR sequencing was collected from all dose cohorts at baseline, on cycle 4 day 1, and on cycle 7 day 1. Samples came from an open-label, multicenter, first-in-human phase I dose-escalation trial of ivuxolimab. Adults with locally advanced or metastatic melanoma, renal cell carcinoma, hepatocellular carcinoma or head and neck squamous cell carcinoma were enrolled in the trial. Before TCR sequencing, CD4+ T cells and CD8+ T cells were sorted from peripheral blood as separate populations. To sequence the TCRbeta CDR3 region, genomic DNA was isolated from the sorted cells. The immunoSEQ Assay was used for sequencing of TCRbeta CDR3 regions. TCRdb re-hosts the immuneACCESS table, in-frame sequences only. Its copies lack some clones; in the studies checked, an unresolved V gene accounts for under half of them, and the cause for the rest is not known. The sample table records 40,000 to 45,000 clones; 85% to 95% of these occur just once. The ten largest clones represent 13% to 15% of the sample.

The material was CD4+ or CD8+ T cells sorted from blood, obtained in a trial of the OX40 agonist ivuxolimab. The V gene is TRBV28 and the J gene is TRBJ2-5, with 7 middle bases fitting TRBD2. This receptor was taken from an adult with an advanced solid tumor such as melanoma, head and neck, liver or kidney cancer. The CDR3: CASSLAGGAGVEETQYF. DNA sequence: TGTGCCAGCAGTCTCGCAGGAGGGGCGGGAGTGGAAGAGACCCAGTACTTC.